Below, one T cell receptor beta chain is given with its context. This record belongs to a study of blood T cell repertoires in COVID-19. Study context: The United States, Italy and Spain supplied acute and convalescent COVID-19 samples. PBMCs, B-cell-depleted T cells, or T cells provided the cDNA or gDNA that made up the material.

Trimming at V came to 7 bases and at J to 6 bases, leaving 8 bases not matched to a gene. Per the germline V gene, CDR1 is GTSNPN and CDR2 is SVGIG (reference sequence). This CDR3 has 14 residues. Libraries were prepared by immunoSEQ multiplex PCR; TCRdb keeps only in-frame clonotypes and omits some of them. The sample lists roughly 360,000 clones, about 89% seen once, with 1% to 1.5% in the top ten. Enrollees, 18 to 89 years old, lived in approximately 25 US areas. Two negative PCRs, clearance, or symptom resolution were required of recovered Cohort 3 donors. The chain carries TRBV30 and TRBJ1-4, with 10 positions matching TRBD1. The sample comprised PBMCs or T cells enriched from blood (not recorded which). The receptor comes from a man younger than 40 who had recovered from COVID-19. CDR3 residues: CASASGTGDEKLFF. CDR3 in DNA: TGTGCCTCCGCATCCGGGACAGGGGATGAAAAACTGTTTTTT. Supplemented by reference TRBV30 and TRBJ1-4, the full variable domain reads SQTIHQWPATLVQPVGSPLSLECTVEGTSNPNLYWYRQAAGRGLQLLFYSVGIGQISSEVPQNLSASRPQDRQFILSSKKLLLSDSGFYLCASASGTGDEKLFFGSGTQLSVL.